These 11 T cell receptor beta chains originate from one sample sequenced in a study of blood T cell repertoires in COVID-19. The table came from immunoSEQ multiplex PCR; TCRdb's copy has only in-frame clones and leaves some out. Of about 200,000 clones listed, roughly nine tenths are singletons. The sample was peripheral blood. The receptors derive from a man aged 55-75 years with active or convalescent COVID-19.

V gene TRBV7-9 combines with J gene TRBJ2-5, with a tentative D call TRBD1 (5 bases). The CDR3 covers 14 residues. V lost 4 bases and J 5 bases, leaving 14 bases between the germline ends. The germline V gene has CDR1 SEHNR and CDR2 FQNEAQ (reference sequence). The CDR3 is CASSSSGARETQYF. In nucleotides, the CDR3 is TGTGCCAGCAGCTCTTCTGGGGCTAGGGAGACCCAGTACTTC.

The CDR3, as DNA: TGTGCCAGCAGCCTCCCCTTGGGACAGGGGGATGGCTACACCTTC. Amino acid sequence: CASSLPLGQGDGYTF. The rearrangement links TRBV5-4 to TRBJ1-2, with 11 bases identical to TRBD1. CDR1 is SGHNT and CDR2 is YYREEE in the germline V gene (reference sequence). The CDR3 consists of 15 residues. V was clipped by 4 bases and J by 6 bases; unmatched bases: 8.

V gene TRBV21-1 combines with J gene TRBJ2-1; the table's D call, TRBD2, has no DNA check behind it. TRBV21-1 is termed a pseudogene. The CDR3 runs 15 residues. Written as DNA, the CDR3 is TGTGCCAGCAGCGGAGGGTTCAGCGTTTACAATGAGCAGTTCTTC. This translates into CASSGGFSVYNEQFF.

The rearrangement joins TRBV6-1 to TRBJ2-5, with TRBD2 matching 12 bases. The V segment lost 2 bases and the J segment 4 bases; nucleotides outside the gene matches: 2. Germline values: CDR1 MNHNS, CDR2 SASEGT. The CDR3 contains 15 residues. The CDR3 DNA sequence: TGTGCCAGCAGTGAACTAGCGGGGGGGCCAGAGACCCAGTACTTC. Protein: CASSELAGGPETQYF.

The chain links TRBV6-6 to TRBJ2-5; 10 bases agree with TRBD1. Germline assignment: CDR1 MNHNY and CDR2 SVGAGI (reference sequence). Losses at the gene ends were 8 bases for V and 8 bases for J; bases not matched to a gene: 8. This CDR3 has 13 amino acids. The CDR3 spells CASSPGTGVTQYF. In DNA, the CDR3 is TGTGCCAGCTCCCCCGGGACAGGGGTTACCCAGTACTTC.

The chain combines TRBV29-1 with TRBJ1-2; TRBD1 matches 8 bases. From germline, CDR1 is SQVTM and CDR2 ANQGSEA. The ends lost 0 bases at V and 3 bases at J; junction bases unmatched: 9. This CDR3 region has 16 residues. This chain's CDR3 is CSVEDRAGGFYYGYTF. The CDR3, as DNA: TGCAGCGTTGAAGATCGGGCAGGGGGCTTTTACTATGGCTACACCTTC. Full variable domain (rest looked up from reference TRBV29-1 and TRBJ1-2): SAVISQKPSRDICQRGTSLTIQCQVDSQVTMMFWYRQQPGQSLTLIATANQGSEATYESGFVIDKFPISRPNLTFSTLTVSNMSPEDSSIYLCSVEDRAGGFYYGYTFGSGTRLTVV.

This clone was detected once. The chain combines TRBV2 with TRBJ1-4; 8 bases align to TRBD1. The V and J ends lost 5 bases and 8 bases, in that order; junction bases with no gene match: 4. The CDR3 is made up of 13 amino acids. Per germline, CDR1 SNHLY and CDR2 FYNNEI. In DNA form, the CDR3 reads TGTGCCAGCAGTACACAGGGGGAAGAAAAACTGTTTTTT. Translated, it gives CASSTQGEEKLFF.

The sample holds a few counts of this clone. J is TRBJ1-2 and V is TRBV7-8; the D is unclear. From germline, CDR1 is SGHVS and CDR2 FQNEAQ. Trimming removed 3 bases from V and 8 bases from J, with 16 bases in between. The CDR3 covers 14 residues. CDR3 sequence (DNA): TGTGCCAGCAGCTTTACTCGGCTCGGCGGAGGCTACACCTTC. Amino acid sequence: CASSFTRLGGGYTF. Based on the CDR3 plus reference TRBV7-8 and TRBJ1-2, the full variable domain is GAGVSQSPRYKVAKRGQDVALRCDPISGHVSLFWYQQALGQGPEFLTYFQNEAQLDKSGLPSDRFFAERPEGSVSTLKIQRTQQEDSAVYLCASSFTRLGGGYTFGSGTRLTVV.

The V and J genes are TRBV5-1 and TRBJ1-6, with TRBD1 matching over 7 bases. Germline lookup yields CDR1 SGHRS and CDR2 YFSETQ. The CDR3 totals 15 residues. With 3 bases clipped from V and 7 bases from J, the junction kept 7 bases outside the gene matches. CDR3 region: CASSSSGGSNSPLHF. Written as DNA, the CDR3 is TGCGCCAGCAGCTCGTCAGGGGGATCGAATTCACCCCTCCACTTT.

The chain has TRBV19 and TRBJ1-2; 7 bases map to TRBD1. V trimming: 9 bases; J trimming: 2 bases; junction bases outside the gene matches: 3. The CDR3 contains 12 residues. Germline CDR1 reads LNHDA; CDR2 reads SQIVND (reference sequence). CDR3 DNA: TGTGCCAGGACAGGGCGAAACTATGGCTACACCTTC. It translates to CARTGRNYGYTF.

Regarding this clone: One end of the junction varies from germline; a read error may be responsible. The chain recombines TRBV10-1 with TRBJ2-3, with D possibly being TRBD1 or TRBD2 (6 bases each). The CDR3 totals 14 residues. Germline CDR1 is WNHNN and CDR2 is SYGVQD (reference sequence). CDR3 sequence: CASSGGGHPDTQYF. The CDR3 nucleotides read TGTGCCAGCAGTGGAGGGGGACATCCAGATACGCAGTATTTT.